The T cell receptor beta chain under discussion was sequenced for a study of regulatory T cells in long-lasting Graves disease. Study findings and constraints: New patients shared fewer public clonotypes (approximately 970) than persistent patients did (around 2,700). TRBV28 was favored in persistent disease, as were TRBJ1-2 and TRBJ2-5. TCR diversity was lower in persistent Graves' patients (versus newly diagnosed ones).

In building TCR beta libraries, iRepertoire HTBI primers were used together with Arm-PCR of CDR3 regions. TCRdb independently ran MiXCR on the multiplex PCR reads; one entry per CDR3 protein. The table records nearly 350,000 distinct CDR3 sequences, roughly a fifth of them present only once. The germline CDR1 and CDR2 sequences are LGHNA and YSLEER. The CDR3 contains 17 residues. Losses at the gene ends were 0 bases for V and 3 bases for J; bases not matched to a gene: 7. Time point here: persistent/refractory GD, antithyroid drugs over 5 years with positive TRAb. Following extraction of RNA from PBMCs, that RNA was used to make the TCR library. As to this clonotype: Its target is unknown.

The rearrangement uses TRBV4-3 and TRBJ1-2, with TRBD1 matching over 10 bases. Sequences were derived from peripheral blood mononuclear cells (PBMCs), sampled when the disease was refractory, from a patient treated with antithyroid drugs. The receptor's source is a female donor with Graves disease. CDR3: CASSQEIWDRGHYGYTF. DNA of the CDR3: TGCGCCAGCAGCCAAGAGATCTGGGACAGGGGTCACTATGGCTACACCTTC.